A single sample gave rise to the 22 T cell receptor beta chains below, sequenced in a study of CD8 T cells in Susac syndrome. Random hexamers were used to reverse transcribe roughly 0.45 to 1 ug of RNA. TCRdb fed the immunoSEQ multiplex PCR reads into MiXCR, producing one record per CDR3 protein. There are around 270,000 distinct CDR3 sequences in the sample; 70% to 90% occur only once, and roughly 0.2% lies in the top ten. Sequenced sample: CD8+ T cells from PBMCs. The receptors shown here come from a human donor with multiple sclerosis.

With regard to this clonotype: The germline gene is not matched at one end of the junction; a read error may be the cause. V and J are TRBV28 and TRBJ1-2, with D uncertain. The length of the CDR3 is 13 residues. Germline CDR1 and CDR2: MDHEN and SYDVKM. The chain's CDR3 is CASSLASNYSYTF. The CDR3 bases are TGTGCCAGCAGCCTGGCGTCTAACTATAGCTACACCTTC.

In this sample, this clonotype turned up a few times. This chain connects TRBV11-3 to TRBJ1-1; no clear D gene. The V gene's germline CDR1 is SGHNT and CDR2 YENEEA. This CDR3 region has 14 residues. V was pared by 1 base and J by 1 base, with 7 bases between. The CDR3 region is CASSLGRANTEAFF. Written as DNA, the CDR3 is TGTGCCAGCAGCTTAGGAAGGGCGAACACTGAAGCTTTCTTT.

The chain is built from TRBV14 and TRBJ2-3; a possible D gene is TRBD2 (6 bases). CDR3 length: 13 amino acids. The germline gives CDR1 SGHDN, CDR2 FVKESK. The V gene lost 8 bases and the J gene lost 0 bases, with 9 bases spanning the gap. CDR3 DNA: TGTGCCAGCGGCGGGGTTAGCACAGATACGCAGTATTTT. It is translated as CASGGVSTDTQYF.

This sequence joins TRBV4-1 and TRBJ1-2; 7 nucleotides match TRBD1. The CDR3 length is 12 residues. The germline V gene has CDR1 MGHRA and CDR2 YSYEKL. With 3 bases clipped from V and 7 bases from J, the junction kept 2 bases outside the gene matches. CDR3 loop: CASSQGTAGYTF. The CDR3, as DNA: TGCGCCAGCAGCCAGGGGACAGCTGGCTACACCTTC.

This rearrangement joins TRBV27 to TRBJ2-1; 10 bases agree with TRBD2. Germline CDR1 is MNHEY and CDR2 is SMNVEV (reference sequence). The length of the CDR3 is 15 residues. The junction had 5 bases not matched to a gene; V was cut back by 8 bases and J by 1 base. The CDR3 DNA follows: TGTGCCAGCCATAGCGGGGGGACGTCCTACAATGAGCAGTTCTTC. Translation: CASHSGGTSYNEQFF.

The chain uses TRBV15 and TRBJ2-5; 8 bases agree with TRBD1. The germline V gene has CDR1 LNHNV and CDR2 YYDKDF (reference sequence). V was pared by 3 bases and J by 1 base, with 1 base of the junction left unmatched. The length of the CDR3 is 14 residues. DNA for the CDR3: TGTGCCACCAGCAGGGACAGGGCCCAAGAGACCCAGTACTTC. This translates into CATSRDRAQETQYF.

The genes are TRBV20-1 and TRBJ1-1; perhaps TRBD1 as D (5 bases). The V gene's germline CDR1 is DFQATT and CDR2 SNEGSKA (reference sequence). Trimming pared 1 base from V and 3 bases from J, leaving 12 bases between. The CDR3 consists of 14 residues. Written as DNA, the CDR3 is TGCAGTGCTAGAGGCCCCCGGGGGGACACTGAAGCTTTCTTT. Translated, it gives CSARGPRGDTEAFF.

CDR3 amino acids: CSAYTGTGPLSTDTQYF. CDR3 nucleotide sequence: TGCAGCGCCTATACCGGGACAGGGCCCCTAAGCACAGATACGCAGTATTTT. This chain links TRBV29-1 with TRBJ2-3, with 9 bases identical to TRBD1. CDR1 and CDR2 from the germline V gene are SQVTM and ANQGSEA. The V segment lost 7 bases and the J segment 0 bases; nucleotides outside the gene matches: 14. CDR3 length: 17 residues.

The chain has TRBV6-5 and TRBJ2-3; 12 bases align to TRBD2. With 0 bases clipped from V and 0 bases from J, the junction kept 13 bases outside the gene matches. Germline V gene data show CDR1 as MNHEY and CDR2 as SVGAGI. The CDR3 is 21 residues long. The CDR3 is CASSYSLTSGGRVSSTDTQYF. Written as DNA, the CDR3 is TGTGCCAGCAGTTACTCCCTAACTAGCGGGGGGAGGGTGTCTAGCACAGATACGCAGTATTTT.

The table lists this clonotype with a few counts. V and J are TRBV30 and TRBJ1-1; TRBD1 is a possible D gene (6 bases). The V end lost 4 bases, the J end lost 4 bases, and 13 bases lay between the germline ends. Germline V gene data show CDR1 as GTSNPN and CDR2 as SVGIG (reference sequence). The CDR3 is made up of 13 amino acids. CDR3 nucleotides: TGTGCCTGGACCCTGACAGGTGGCACTGAAGCTTTCTTT. This sequence encodes CAWTLTGGTEAFF.

The chain is built from TRBV7-9 and TRBJ2-7; D remains unclear. Germline V gene sequence: CDR1 SEHNR, CDR2 FQNEAQ (reference sequence). CDR3 length: 12 residues. Between the trimmed V and J ends, which lost 1 base and 3 bases, there was a span of 4 bases. CDR3 in DNA: TGTGCCAGCAGCTTAGAGATCTACGAGCAGTACTTC. Protein sequence: CASSLEIYEQYF.

The chain is built from TRBV9 and TRBJ2-5; 14 nucleotides line up with TRBD2. V was clipped by 2 bases and J by 4 bases; unmatched bases: 1. Germline V gives CDR1 SGDLS, CDR2 YYNGEE. The CDR3 covers 15 residues. CDR3 in amino acids: CASSVGTSGGETQYF. CDR3 bases: TGTGCCAGCAGCGTCGGGACTAGCGGGGGAGAGACCCAGTACTTC.

This chain joins TRBV6-2 or TRBV6-3 and TRBJ2-7, with 8 bases matching TRBD1. The ends lost 8 bases at V and 5 bases at J; junction bases unmatched: 8. The CDR3 is 13 amino acids. CDR1 is MNHEY and CDR2 is SVGEGT in the germline V gene. CDR3 sequence reads: CASQQGVLDEQYF. The CDR3 coding sequence is TGTGCCAGCCAACAGGGGGTCTTGGACGAGCAGTACTTC.

The J gene is TRBJ2-7, the V gene TRBV9; either TRBD1 or TRBD2 may fit D (5 bases each). Germline V gene sequence: CDR1 SGDLS, CDR2 YYNGEE. V dropped 7 bases and J dropped 6 bases, with 20 bases sitting between them. This CDR3 has 14 amino acids. The CDR3 sequence: CASGASGDLGEQYF. CDR3 coding DNA: TGTGCCAGCGGGGCCTCCGGGGACCTGGGCGAGCAGTACTTC.

The V call is TRBV29-1, the J call TRBJ2-7, with TRBD2 matching 11 bases. Per the germline V gene, CDR1 is SQVTM and CDR2 is ANQGSEA. The CDR3 covers 15 residues. After removal of 3 bases from V and 2 bases from J, the junction contained 6 bases not matched to a gene. The chain's CDR3 is CSVEELAGVPYEQYF. CDR3 nucleotides: TGCAGCGTTGAGGAACTAGCGGGGGTACCCTACGAGCAGTACTTC.

This clonotype was recorded only once. V and J are TRBV7-2 and TRBJ2-3; TRBD2 aligns across 9 bases. CDR1 and CDR2 (germline): SGHTA, FQGNSA. The CDR3 runs 17 residues. V dropped 3 bases and J dropped 5; count of bases not matched to a gene: 12. This chain's CDR3 is CASSLDGIAGVKDTQYF. In DNA form, the CDR3 reads TGTGCCAGCAGCTTGGATGGGATAGCGGGAGTTAAAGATACGCAGTATTTT.

This clonotype is a singleton in its sample. This sequence joins TRBV19 and TRBJ1-1; TRBD1 might be the D (6 bases). V lost 5 bases, J lost 1 base, and 11 bases lay in between. The germline gives CDR1 LNHDA, CDR2 SQIVND (reference sequence). The CDR3 length is 14 residues. CDR3 DNA sequence: TGTGCCAGTAGTCGCAGGGGACCGAACACTGAAGCTTTCTTT. Protein: CASSRRGPNTEAFF.

This clonotype was observed a single time. The V gene is TRBV4-3, the J gene TRBJ2-2, with a tentative D call TRBD1 (6 bases). The CDR3 loop spans 17 amino acids. Trimming took 1 base from V and 3 from J, leaving 15 bases between them. From germline, CDR1 is LGHNA and CDR2 YSLEER. CDR3 residues: CASSQGTGQLYTGELFF. The CDR3 bases are TGCGCCAGCAGCCAAGGGACCGGACAGTTATACACCGGGGAGCTGTTTTTT.

The rearrangement joins TRBV5-5 to TRBJ2-7; the D gene could be TRBD1 or TRBD2 (5 bases each). V lost 2 bases and J lost 3, with 18 bases in between. Germline CDR1 reads SGHKS; CDR2 reads YYEKEE (reference sequence). The CDR3 spans 16 residues. The CDR3 sequence: CASSFWGRKGLYEQYF. DNA for the CDR3: TGTGCCAGCAGCTTTTGGGGGAGAAAGGGTCTCTACGAGCAGTACTTC.

Only a few counts were recorded for this clonotype. The DNA for the CDR3 is TGTGCCATCAGTGGCCAGACAGGGTCTGAAGCTTTCTTT. This gives the protein CAISGQTGSEAFF. This chain uses TRBV10-3 with TRBJ1-1; TRBD1 aligns across 7 bases. V lost 4 bases, J lost 6 bases, and 5 bases stayed unmatched. In germline, CDR1 is ENHRY, CDR2 SYGVKD. CDR3 length equals 13 residues.

The chain employs TRBV2 and TRBJ2-5; TRBD2 aligns across 9 bases. This CDR3 has 17 residues. CDR1 and CDR2 (germline): SNHLY, FYNNEI. The junction had 14 bases not matched to a gene; V was cut back by 9 bases and J by 0 bases. In nucleotides, the CDR3 is TGTGCCAGTTCTACCTCCCGGCTAGCGGGGTACCAAGAGACCCAGTACTTC. It translates to CASSTSRLAGYQETQYF.

V is TRBV5-4 and J is TRBJ2-7; D possibly corresponds to TRBD1 (6 bases). V lost 10 bases and J 0 bases, leaving 14 bases between the germline ends. This CDR3 is 13 amino acids long. Germline values: CDR1 SGHNT, CDR2 YYREEE (reference sequence). CDR3 sequence reads: CAPRPGVSYEQYF. In DNA, the CDR3 is TGTGCCCCCAGGCCAGGGGTCTCCTACGAGCAGTACTTC.